The clone carrying this T cell receptor (beta chain) was found many times. Antigen specificity is unknown. The sample comes from a study of shared clonotypes between healthy human individuals. Across the whole study: The plates for each donor numbered three CD4 naive, three CD4 memory, two CD8 naive and one CD8 memory. Whole-study findings and limits: Donor clonotype sharing was expected to depend on sequencing depth. The study found lower generation probabilities in non-shared clonotypes than in those shared by all four donors.

The data were produced by immunoSEQ multiplex PCR, yet TCRdb's version contains in-frame clones alone and is incomplete. The profile shows around 700,000 clones, 73% of them singletons. The J segment lost 2 bases and the V segment lost 3 bases, leaving 5 bases of the junction unmatched. The CDR3 loop spans 15 amino acids. Germline-derived CDR1 and CDR2 are SGHRS and YFSETQ. There were only Caucasian adults among the donors, and all lived in Nashville, Tennessee. Sequencing used memory CD4+ T cells sorted from blood. The subset denotes: CD45RA-negative fraction. The clonotype originates from a woman under 40 in good health. J is TRBJ1-1 and V is TRBV5-1; 9 bases align to TRBD1. The CDR3 bases are TGCGCCAGCAGCTCTGGGACAGGGTTCAACACTGAAGCTTTCTTT. Amino acids: CASSSGTGFNTEAFF. The full variable domain, completed using reference TRBV5-1 and TRBJ1-1, is KAGVTQTPRYLIKTRGQQVTLSCSPISGHRSVSWYQQTPGQGLQFLFEYFSETQRNKGNFPGRFSGRQFSNSRSEMNVSTLELGDSALYLCASSSGTGFNTEAFFGQGTRLTVV.